The entry below gives a single T cell receptor (beta chain) sequence along with its context. The antigen remains undetermined. Trimming cost V 5 bases and J 8 bases; bases outside gene matches: 9. The CDR3 covers 16 residues. Germline V gives CDR1 SGHAT, CDR2 FQNNGV. Sequenced by immunoSEQ multiplex PCR; TCRdb stores in-frame clones only, minus some. The sample includes some 38,000 clones, around 90% of them seen just once. The sample originates from a study of lymphopenia after photon versus proton radiotherapy. Whole-study results and caveats: After the lymphocyte nadir, photon-treated repertoires showed oligoclonal expansion, especially of CD8+ Temra cells. In patients who died, overall survival fell as post-nadir TCR diversity dropped more. Only patients who died were analyzed for survival; proton advantage is unproven. Proton therapy kept repertoires fairly stable, unlike photons, which gained effector/memory cells.

The starting material was peripheral blood, obtained from a patient treated with photon-based radiotherapy. The chain links TRBV11-2 to TRBJ2-2; 12 nucleotides align to TRBD2. The TCR was taken from a man aged 60-69 years with cholangiocarcinoma. The CDR3 spells CASSPGLAGYSGELFF. The CDR3, as DNA: TGTGCCAGCAGCCCCGGACTAGCGGGATATTCGGGGGAGCTGTTTTTT.